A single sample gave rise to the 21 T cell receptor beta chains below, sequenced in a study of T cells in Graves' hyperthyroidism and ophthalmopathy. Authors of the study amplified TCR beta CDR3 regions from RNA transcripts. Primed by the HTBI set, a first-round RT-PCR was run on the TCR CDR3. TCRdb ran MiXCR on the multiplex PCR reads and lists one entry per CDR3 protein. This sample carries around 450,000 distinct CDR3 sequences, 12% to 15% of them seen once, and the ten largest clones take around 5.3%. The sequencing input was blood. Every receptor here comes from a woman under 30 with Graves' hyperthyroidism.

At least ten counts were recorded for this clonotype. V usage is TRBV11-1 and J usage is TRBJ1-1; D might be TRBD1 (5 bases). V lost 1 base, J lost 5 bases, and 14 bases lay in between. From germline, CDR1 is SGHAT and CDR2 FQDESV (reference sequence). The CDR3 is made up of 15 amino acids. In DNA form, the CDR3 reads TGTGCCAGCAGCTTAGAAGGGATTGAGGGGACTGAAGCTTTCTTT. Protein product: CASSLEGIEGTEAFF.

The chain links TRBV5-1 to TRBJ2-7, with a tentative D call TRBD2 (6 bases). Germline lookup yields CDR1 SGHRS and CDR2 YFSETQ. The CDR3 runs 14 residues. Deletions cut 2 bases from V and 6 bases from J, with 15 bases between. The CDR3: CASSFVGGSFEQYF. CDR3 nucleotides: TGCGCCAGCAGCTTCGTCGGGGGATCATTCGAGCAGTACTTC.

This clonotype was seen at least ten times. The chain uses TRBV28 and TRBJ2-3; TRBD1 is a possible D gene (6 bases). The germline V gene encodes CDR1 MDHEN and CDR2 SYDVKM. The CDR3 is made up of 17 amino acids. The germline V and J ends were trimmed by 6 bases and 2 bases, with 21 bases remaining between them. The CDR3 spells CASSPPPWTVPTDTQYF. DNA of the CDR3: TGTGCCAGCAGCCCACCCCCCTGGACAGTGCCCACAGATACGCAGTATTTT.

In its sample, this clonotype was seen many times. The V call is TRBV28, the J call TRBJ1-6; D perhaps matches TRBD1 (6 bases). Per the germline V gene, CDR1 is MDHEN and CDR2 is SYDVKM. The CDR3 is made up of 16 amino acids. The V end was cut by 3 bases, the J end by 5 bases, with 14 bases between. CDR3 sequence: CASSFVGGLDNSPLHF. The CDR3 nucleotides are TGTGCCAGCAGTTTTGTCGGGGGCTTGGATAATTCACCCCTCCACTTT.

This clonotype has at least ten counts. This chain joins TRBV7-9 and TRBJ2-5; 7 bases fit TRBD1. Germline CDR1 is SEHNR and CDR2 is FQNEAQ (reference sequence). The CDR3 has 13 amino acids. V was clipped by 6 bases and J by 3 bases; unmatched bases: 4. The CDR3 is CASSEQGKETQYF. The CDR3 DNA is TGTGCCAGCAGTGAACAGGGGAAAGAGACCCAGTACTTC.

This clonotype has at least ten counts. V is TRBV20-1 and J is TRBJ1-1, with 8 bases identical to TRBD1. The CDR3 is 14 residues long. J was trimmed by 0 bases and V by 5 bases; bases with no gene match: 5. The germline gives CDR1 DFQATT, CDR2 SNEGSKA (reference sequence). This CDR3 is CSARQGALNTEAFF. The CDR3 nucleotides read TGCAGTGCTCGGCAGGGGGCCTTGAACACTGAAGCTTTCTTT.

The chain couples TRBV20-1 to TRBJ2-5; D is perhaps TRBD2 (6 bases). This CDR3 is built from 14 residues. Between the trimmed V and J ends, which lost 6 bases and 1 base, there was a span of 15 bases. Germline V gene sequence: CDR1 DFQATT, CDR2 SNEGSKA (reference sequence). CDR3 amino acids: CSAQRLVAQETQYF. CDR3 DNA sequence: TGCAGTGCGCAAAGACTAGTGGCCCAAGAGACCCAGTACTTC.

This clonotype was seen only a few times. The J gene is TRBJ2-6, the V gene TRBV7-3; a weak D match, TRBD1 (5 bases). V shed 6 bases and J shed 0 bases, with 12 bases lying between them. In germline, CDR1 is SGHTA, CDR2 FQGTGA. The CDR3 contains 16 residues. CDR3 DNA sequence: TGTGCCAGCAGTGAAGTAAGGGGCTCTGGGGCCAACGTCCTGACTTTC. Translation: CASSEVRGSGANVLTF.

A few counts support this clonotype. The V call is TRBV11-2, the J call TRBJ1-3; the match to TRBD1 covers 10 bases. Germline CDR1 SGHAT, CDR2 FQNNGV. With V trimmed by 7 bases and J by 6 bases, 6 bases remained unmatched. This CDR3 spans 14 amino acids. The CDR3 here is CASTLTGGVNTIYF. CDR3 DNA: TGTGCCAGCACATTGACAGGGGGCGTAAACACCATATATTTT. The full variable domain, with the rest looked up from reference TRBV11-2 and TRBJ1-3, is EAGVAQSPRYKIIEKRQSVAFWCNPISGHATLYWYQQILGQGPKLLIQFQNNGVVDDSQLPKDRFSAERLKGVDSTLKIQPAKLEDSAVYLCASTLTGGVNTIYFGEGSWLTVV.

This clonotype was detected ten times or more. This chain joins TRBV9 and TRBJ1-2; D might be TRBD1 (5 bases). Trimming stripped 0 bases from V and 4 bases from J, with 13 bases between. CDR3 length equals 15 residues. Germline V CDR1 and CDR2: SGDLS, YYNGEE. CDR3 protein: CASSVVPRVGYGYTF. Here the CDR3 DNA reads TGTGCCAGCAGCGTAGTTCCCAGGGTTGGCTATGGCTACACCTTC.

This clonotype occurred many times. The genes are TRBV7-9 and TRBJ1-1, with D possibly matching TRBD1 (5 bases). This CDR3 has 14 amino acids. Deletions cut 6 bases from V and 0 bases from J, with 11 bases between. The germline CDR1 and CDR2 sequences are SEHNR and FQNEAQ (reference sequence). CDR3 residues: CASRTGAMNTEAFF. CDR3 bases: TGTGCCAGCAGAACCGGGGCCATGAACACTGAAGCTTTCTTT.

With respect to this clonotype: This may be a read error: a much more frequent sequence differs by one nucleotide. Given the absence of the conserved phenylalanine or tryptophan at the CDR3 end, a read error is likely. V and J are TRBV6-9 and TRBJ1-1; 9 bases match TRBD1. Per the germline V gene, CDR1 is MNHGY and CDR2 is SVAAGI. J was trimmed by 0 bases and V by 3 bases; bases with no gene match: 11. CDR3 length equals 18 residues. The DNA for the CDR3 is TGTGCCAGCAGTTACCAAGGGGACAGGGTATCCATGAACACTGAAGCTTTCATT. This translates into CASSYQGDRVSMNTEAFI.

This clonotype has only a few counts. The CDR3 nucleotides are TGTGCCAGCAGTTACATAGGAATTAGCAATCAGCCCCAGCATTTT. The encoded protein is CASSYIGISNQPQHF. This chain connects TRBV6-9 to TRBJ1-5; D is undetermined. V dropped 3 bases and J dropped 0 bases, with 9 bases sitting between them. The germline V gene has CDR1 MNHGY and CDR2 SVAAGI. The CDR3 is made up of 15 amino acids.

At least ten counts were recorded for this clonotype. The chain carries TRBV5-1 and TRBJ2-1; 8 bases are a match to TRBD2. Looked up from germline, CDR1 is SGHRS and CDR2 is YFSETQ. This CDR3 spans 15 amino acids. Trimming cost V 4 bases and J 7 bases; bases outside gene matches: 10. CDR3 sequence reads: CASSRGSGSINEQFF. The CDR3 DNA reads TGCGCCAGCAGCCGAGGCAGCGGGAGTATAAATGAGCAGTTCTTC.

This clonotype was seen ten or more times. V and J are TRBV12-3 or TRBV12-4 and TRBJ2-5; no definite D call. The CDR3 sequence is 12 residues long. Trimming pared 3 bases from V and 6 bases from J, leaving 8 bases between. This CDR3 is CASSFSFKTQYF. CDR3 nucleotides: TGTGCCAGCAGTTTCTCTTTTAAGACCCAGTACTTC.

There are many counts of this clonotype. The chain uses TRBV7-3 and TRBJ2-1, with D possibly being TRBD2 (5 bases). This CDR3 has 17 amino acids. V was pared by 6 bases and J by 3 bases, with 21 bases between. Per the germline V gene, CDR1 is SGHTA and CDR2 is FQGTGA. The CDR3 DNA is TGTGCCAGCAGTCCTGGACTCCGACGCGTAATCTACAATGAGCAGTTCTTC. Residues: CASSPGLRRVIYNEQFF.

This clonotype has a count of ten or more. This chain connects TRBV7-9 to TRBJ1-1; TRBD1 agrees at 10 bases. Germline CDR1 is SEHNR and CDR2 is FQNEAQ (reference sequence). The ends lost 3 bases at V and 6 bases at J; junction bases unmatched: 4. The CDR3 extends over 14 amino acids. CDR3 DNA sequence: TGTGCCAGCAGCTTTCGACAGGGGGCCTCTGAAGCTTTCTTT. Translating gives CASSFRQGASEAFF.

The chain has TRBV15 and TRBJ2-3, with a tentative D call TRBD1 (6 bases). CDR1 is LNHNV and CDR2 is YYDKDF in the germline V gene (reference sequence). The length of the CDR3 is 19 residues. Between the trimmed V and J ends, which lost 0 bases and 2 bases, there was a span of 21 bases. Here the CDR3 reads CATSRDHIGRQALTDTQYF. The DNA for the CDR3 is TGTGCCACCAGCAGAGATCATATAGGAAGACAGGCCCTCACAGATACGCAGTATTTT. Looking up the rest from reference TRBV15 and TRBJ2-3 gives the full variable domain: DAMVIQNPRYQVTQFGKPVTLSCSQTLNHNVMYWYQQKSSQAPKLLFHYYDKDFNNEADTPDNFQSRRPNTSFCFLDIRSPGLGDTAMYLCATSRDHIGRQALTDTQYFGPGTRLTVL.

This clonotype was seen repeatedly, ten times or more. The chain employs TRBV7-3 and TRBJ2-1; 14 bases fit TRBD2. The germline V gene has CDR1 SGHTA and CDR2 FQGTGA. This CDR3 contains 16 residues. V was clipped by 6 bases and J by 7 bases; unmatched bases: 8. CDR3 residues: CASSPRLAGGPNEQFF. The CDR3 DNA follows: TGTGCCAGCAGTCCGAGACTAGCGGGAGGGCCGAATGAGCAGTTCTTC.

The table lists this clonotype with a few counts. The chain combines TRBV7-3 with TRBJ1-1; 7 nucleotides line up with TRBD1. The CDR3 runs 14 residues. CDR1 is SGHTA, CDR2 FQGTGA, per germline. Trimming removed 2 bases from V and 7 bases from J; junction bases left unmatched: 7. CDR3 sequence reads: CASSLGPGTDEAFF. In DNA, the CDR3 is TGTGCCAGCAGCTTAGGGCCCGGGACAGATGAAGCTTTCTTT.

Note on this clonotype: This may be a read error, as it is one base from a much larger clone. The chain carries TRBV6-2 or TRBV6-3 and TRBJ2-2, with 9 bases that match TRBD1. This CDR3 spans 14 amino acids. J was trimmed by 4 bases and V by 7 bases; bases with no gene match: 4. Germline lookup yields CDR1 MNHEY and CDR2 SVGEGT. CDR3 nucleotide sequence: TGTGCCAGCAATAGACAGGGGGGCACCGGGGAGCTGTTTTTT. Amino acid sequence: CASNRQGGTGELFF.